Below, 10 T cell receptor beta chains from the same sample are listed, as sequenced in a study of graft-versus-host responses after intestinal transplantation. Plating combined 200,000 CFSE-labeled responder cells with 200,000 irradiated, violet-dye-labeled stimulator cells. Clones were sequenced by immunoSEQ multiplex PCR, and TCRdb holds only the in-frame ones, with some missing. The sample consists of around 9,000 clones, 25% to 40% of them appearing once. Sequenced here: alloreactive CD8+ T cells from a mixed lymphocyte reaction culture, sampled before transplantation. Subset given: CFSE-low proliferating T cells sorted from roughly six-day pre-transplant mixed lymphocyte reaction (GvH or HvG direction). These receptors were taken from a human patient who was an organ donor for intestinal transplantation.

Only one count was recorded for this clone. The chain couples TRBV5-1 to TRBJ1-1, with 7 bases that match TRBD1. Germline assignment: CDR1 SGHRS and CDR2 YFSETQ. The CDR3 loop spans 16 amino acids. Unmatched junction bases numbered 9, after V lost 0 bases and J lost 4 bases. For the CDR3, the DNA is TGCGCCAGCAGCTTGGAAGGAGGGGGCTTGAGCACTGAAGCTTTCTTT. This codes for CASSLEGGGLSTEAFF.

The chain employs TRBV28 and TRBJ2-7; no reliable D call. V was clipped by 3 bases and J by 5 bases, with 11 bases between them. Germline V CDR1 and CDR2: MDHEN, SYDVKM. This CDR3 contains 13 residues. The CDR3 nucleotides read TGTGCCAGCAGTTTCCCCAACTCGGACGAGCAGTACTTC. Encoded protein: CASSFPNSDEQYF. Full variable domain (rest looked up from reference TRBV28 and TRBJ2-7): DVKVTQSSRYLVKRTGEKVFLECVQDMDHENMFWYRQDPGLGLRLIYFSYDVKMKEKGDIPEGYSVSREKKERFSLILESASTNQTSMYLCASSFPNSDEQYFGPGTRLTVT.

The chain carries TRBV5-5 and TRBJ2-7; possibly TRBD2 for D (6 bases). Looked up from germline, CDR1 is SGHKS and CDR2 is YYEKEE (reference sequence). The V gene lost 6 bases and the J gene lost 3 bases, with 19 bases spanning the gap. This CDR3 is 15 amino acids long. The CDR3 is CASTRDPLLFYEQYF. The CDR3 DNA follows: TGTGCCAGCACGCGGGACCCTCTCTTATTCTACGAGCAGTACTTC.

V gene TRBV11-2 combines with J gene TRBJ2-7, with a tentative D call TRBD2 (5 bases). Trimming removed 4 bases from V and 3 bases from J, with 7 bases in between. Germline-derived CDR1 and CDR2 are SGHAT and FQNNGV. CDR3 length equals 12 residues. CDR3 sequence (DNA): TGTGCCAGCAGCTCGGACTTCTACGAGCAGTACTTC. Translated: CASSSDFYEQYF.

The chain joins TRBV4-1 to TRBJ2-2, with 11 bases fitting TRBD2. CDR1 and CDR2 from the germline V gene are MGHRA and YSYEKL. This CDR3 is built from 15 residues. The V gene end was trimmed by 4 bases and the J gene end by 3 bases; junction bases not matched to a gene: 1. The CDR3 protein is CASSRTSGYTGELFF. In DNA form, the CDR3 reads TGCGCCAGCAGCCGGACTAGCGGGTACACCGGGGAGCTGTTTTTT.

The rearrangement uses TRBV11-3 and TRBJ1-2; TRBD1 is a possible D gene (6 bases). The V gene lost 5 bases and the J gene lost 7 bases, with 17 bases spanning the gap. This CDR3 region has 14 residues. The germline V gene encodes CDR1 SGHNT and CDR2 YENEEA. CDR3 in amino acids: CASSPAGGLSGYTF. The DNA of the CDR3 is TGTGCCAGCAGCCCGGCGGGGGGCTTGAGTGGCTACACCTTC.

In its sample, this clone was seen a few times. CDR3 in DNA: TGTGCCAGCAGCGCCGGGCGGGGGATCATTGGAAACACCATATATTTT. Residues: CASSAGRGIIGNTIYF. The rearrangement links TRBV7-9 to TRBJ1-3, with a weak D call TRBD1 (5 bases). The CDR3 contains 16 residues. The V gene lost 5 bases and the J gene lost 3 bases, with 17 bases spanning the gap. CDR1 and CDR2 from the germline V gene are SEHNR and FQNEAQ (reference sequence).

There are a few counts of this clone. The chain is built from TRBV11-2 and TRBJ1-5; 7 bases are shared with TRBD1. CDR1 and CDR2 from the germline V gene are SGHAT and FQNNGV. The CDR3 has 15 residues. Trimming removed 1 base from V and 4 bases from J; junction bases left unmatched: 4. This CDR3 reads CASSLGTGANQPQHF. CDR3 nucleotide sequence: TGTGCCAGCAGCTTAGGAACAGGGGCTAATCAGCCCCAGCATTTT.

The chain recombines TRBV4-2 with TRBJ2-7; 10 positions match TRBD2. The CDR3 sequence is 15 residues long. Per the germline V gene, CDR1 is LGHNA and CDR2 is YNFKEQ. J lost 5 bases, V lost 3 bases, and 7 bases had no gene match. As DNA, the CDR3 is TGTGCCAGCAGCCAGAAGCGGGAGGGCATTGACGAGCAGTACTTC. It is translated as CASSQKREGIDEQYF.

The V gene is TRBV6-1, the J gene TRBJ2-5; 10 bases fit TRBD1. Germline CDR1 reads MNHNS; CDR2 reads SASEGT. J lost 4 bases, V lost 7 bases, and 9 bases had no gene match. CDR3 length equals 15 residues. CDR3 coding DNA: TGTGCCAGCACTGACGGACAGGGGGAGGGAGAGACCCAGTACTTC. Translating it yields CASTDGQGEGETQYF.